The TCR beta chain described here comes from a study of T cell responses to AZD1222 COVID-19 vaccine. Comments on this clone: The antigen remains undetermined.

Assay used: immunoSEQ multiplex PCR; TCRdb lists only in-frame clones, some missing. The table lists roughly 150,000 clones, 70% to 90% of them singletons. Overall study findings and caveats: Spike regions recognized by vaccine-associated CD4 TCRs spanned the protein, led by 160-218 and 743-854. It was only after the peak T cell response that any repertoires were sampled. Most donors were white British and more were female, and clonal diversity was possibly underestimated. Two doses of AZD1222 preceded a rise in Spike-specific TCR breadth and depth.

With 5 bases clipped from V and 5 bases from J, the junction kept 3 bases outside the gene matches. The CDR3 is 11 amino acids. CDR1 and CDR2 from the germline V gene are DFQATT and SNEGSKA (reference sequence). This material consisted of peripheral blood, taken on day 0 of AZD1222 vaccination. The TCR comes from an adult in good health. This sequence joins TRBV20-1 and TRBJ2-7; 7 bases agree with TRBD1. The CDR3 is CSAATGDEQYF. CDR3 nucleotide sequence: TGCAGTGCTGCTACAGGGGACGAGCAGTACTTC.